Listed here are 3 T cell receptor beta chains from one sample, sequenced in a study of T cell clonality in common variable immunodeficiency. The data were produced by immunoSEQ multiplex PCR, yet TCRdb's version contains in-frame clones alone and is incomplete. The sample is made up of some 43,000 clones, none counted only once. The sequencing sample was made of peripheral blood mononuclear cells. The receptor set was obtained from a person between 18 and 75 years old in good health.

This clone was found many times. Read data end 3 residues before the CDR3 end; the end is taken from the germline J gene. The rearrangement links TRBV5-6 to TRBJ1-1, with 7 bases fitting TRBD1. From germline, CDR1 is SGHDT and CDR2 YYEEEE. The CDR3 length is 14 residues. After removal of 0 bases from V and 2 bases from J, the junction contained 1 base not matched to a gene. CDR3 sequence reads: CASSLGDRNTEAFF. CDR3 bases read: TGTGCCAGCAGCTTGGGGGACAGAAACACTGAA.

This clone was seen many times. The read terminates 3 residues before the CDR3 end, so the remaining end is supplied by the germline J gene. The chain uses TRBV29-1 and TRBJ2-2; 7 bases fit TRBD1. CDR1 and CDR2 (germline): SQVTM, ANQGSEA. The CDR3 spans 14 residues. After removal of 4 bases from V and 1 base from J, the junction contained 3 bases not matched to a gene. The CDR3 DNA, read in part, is TGCAGCGTTGTTGGGACAGTGAACACCGGGGAG. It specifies CSVVGTVNTGE. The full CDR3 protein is CSVVGTVNTGELFF.

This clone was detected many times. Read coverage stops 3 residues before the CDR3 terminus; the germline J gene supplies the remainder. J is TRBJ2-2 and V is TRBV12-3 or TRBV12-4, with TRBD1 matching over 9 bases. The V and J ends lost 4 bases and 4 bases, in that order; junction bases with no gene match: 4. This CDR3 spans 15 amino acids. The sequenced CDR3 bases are TGTGCCAGCAGTTCACAGGGGGCCTTCACCGGGGAG. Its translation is CASSSQGAFTGE. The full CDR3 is CASSSQGAFTGELFF.